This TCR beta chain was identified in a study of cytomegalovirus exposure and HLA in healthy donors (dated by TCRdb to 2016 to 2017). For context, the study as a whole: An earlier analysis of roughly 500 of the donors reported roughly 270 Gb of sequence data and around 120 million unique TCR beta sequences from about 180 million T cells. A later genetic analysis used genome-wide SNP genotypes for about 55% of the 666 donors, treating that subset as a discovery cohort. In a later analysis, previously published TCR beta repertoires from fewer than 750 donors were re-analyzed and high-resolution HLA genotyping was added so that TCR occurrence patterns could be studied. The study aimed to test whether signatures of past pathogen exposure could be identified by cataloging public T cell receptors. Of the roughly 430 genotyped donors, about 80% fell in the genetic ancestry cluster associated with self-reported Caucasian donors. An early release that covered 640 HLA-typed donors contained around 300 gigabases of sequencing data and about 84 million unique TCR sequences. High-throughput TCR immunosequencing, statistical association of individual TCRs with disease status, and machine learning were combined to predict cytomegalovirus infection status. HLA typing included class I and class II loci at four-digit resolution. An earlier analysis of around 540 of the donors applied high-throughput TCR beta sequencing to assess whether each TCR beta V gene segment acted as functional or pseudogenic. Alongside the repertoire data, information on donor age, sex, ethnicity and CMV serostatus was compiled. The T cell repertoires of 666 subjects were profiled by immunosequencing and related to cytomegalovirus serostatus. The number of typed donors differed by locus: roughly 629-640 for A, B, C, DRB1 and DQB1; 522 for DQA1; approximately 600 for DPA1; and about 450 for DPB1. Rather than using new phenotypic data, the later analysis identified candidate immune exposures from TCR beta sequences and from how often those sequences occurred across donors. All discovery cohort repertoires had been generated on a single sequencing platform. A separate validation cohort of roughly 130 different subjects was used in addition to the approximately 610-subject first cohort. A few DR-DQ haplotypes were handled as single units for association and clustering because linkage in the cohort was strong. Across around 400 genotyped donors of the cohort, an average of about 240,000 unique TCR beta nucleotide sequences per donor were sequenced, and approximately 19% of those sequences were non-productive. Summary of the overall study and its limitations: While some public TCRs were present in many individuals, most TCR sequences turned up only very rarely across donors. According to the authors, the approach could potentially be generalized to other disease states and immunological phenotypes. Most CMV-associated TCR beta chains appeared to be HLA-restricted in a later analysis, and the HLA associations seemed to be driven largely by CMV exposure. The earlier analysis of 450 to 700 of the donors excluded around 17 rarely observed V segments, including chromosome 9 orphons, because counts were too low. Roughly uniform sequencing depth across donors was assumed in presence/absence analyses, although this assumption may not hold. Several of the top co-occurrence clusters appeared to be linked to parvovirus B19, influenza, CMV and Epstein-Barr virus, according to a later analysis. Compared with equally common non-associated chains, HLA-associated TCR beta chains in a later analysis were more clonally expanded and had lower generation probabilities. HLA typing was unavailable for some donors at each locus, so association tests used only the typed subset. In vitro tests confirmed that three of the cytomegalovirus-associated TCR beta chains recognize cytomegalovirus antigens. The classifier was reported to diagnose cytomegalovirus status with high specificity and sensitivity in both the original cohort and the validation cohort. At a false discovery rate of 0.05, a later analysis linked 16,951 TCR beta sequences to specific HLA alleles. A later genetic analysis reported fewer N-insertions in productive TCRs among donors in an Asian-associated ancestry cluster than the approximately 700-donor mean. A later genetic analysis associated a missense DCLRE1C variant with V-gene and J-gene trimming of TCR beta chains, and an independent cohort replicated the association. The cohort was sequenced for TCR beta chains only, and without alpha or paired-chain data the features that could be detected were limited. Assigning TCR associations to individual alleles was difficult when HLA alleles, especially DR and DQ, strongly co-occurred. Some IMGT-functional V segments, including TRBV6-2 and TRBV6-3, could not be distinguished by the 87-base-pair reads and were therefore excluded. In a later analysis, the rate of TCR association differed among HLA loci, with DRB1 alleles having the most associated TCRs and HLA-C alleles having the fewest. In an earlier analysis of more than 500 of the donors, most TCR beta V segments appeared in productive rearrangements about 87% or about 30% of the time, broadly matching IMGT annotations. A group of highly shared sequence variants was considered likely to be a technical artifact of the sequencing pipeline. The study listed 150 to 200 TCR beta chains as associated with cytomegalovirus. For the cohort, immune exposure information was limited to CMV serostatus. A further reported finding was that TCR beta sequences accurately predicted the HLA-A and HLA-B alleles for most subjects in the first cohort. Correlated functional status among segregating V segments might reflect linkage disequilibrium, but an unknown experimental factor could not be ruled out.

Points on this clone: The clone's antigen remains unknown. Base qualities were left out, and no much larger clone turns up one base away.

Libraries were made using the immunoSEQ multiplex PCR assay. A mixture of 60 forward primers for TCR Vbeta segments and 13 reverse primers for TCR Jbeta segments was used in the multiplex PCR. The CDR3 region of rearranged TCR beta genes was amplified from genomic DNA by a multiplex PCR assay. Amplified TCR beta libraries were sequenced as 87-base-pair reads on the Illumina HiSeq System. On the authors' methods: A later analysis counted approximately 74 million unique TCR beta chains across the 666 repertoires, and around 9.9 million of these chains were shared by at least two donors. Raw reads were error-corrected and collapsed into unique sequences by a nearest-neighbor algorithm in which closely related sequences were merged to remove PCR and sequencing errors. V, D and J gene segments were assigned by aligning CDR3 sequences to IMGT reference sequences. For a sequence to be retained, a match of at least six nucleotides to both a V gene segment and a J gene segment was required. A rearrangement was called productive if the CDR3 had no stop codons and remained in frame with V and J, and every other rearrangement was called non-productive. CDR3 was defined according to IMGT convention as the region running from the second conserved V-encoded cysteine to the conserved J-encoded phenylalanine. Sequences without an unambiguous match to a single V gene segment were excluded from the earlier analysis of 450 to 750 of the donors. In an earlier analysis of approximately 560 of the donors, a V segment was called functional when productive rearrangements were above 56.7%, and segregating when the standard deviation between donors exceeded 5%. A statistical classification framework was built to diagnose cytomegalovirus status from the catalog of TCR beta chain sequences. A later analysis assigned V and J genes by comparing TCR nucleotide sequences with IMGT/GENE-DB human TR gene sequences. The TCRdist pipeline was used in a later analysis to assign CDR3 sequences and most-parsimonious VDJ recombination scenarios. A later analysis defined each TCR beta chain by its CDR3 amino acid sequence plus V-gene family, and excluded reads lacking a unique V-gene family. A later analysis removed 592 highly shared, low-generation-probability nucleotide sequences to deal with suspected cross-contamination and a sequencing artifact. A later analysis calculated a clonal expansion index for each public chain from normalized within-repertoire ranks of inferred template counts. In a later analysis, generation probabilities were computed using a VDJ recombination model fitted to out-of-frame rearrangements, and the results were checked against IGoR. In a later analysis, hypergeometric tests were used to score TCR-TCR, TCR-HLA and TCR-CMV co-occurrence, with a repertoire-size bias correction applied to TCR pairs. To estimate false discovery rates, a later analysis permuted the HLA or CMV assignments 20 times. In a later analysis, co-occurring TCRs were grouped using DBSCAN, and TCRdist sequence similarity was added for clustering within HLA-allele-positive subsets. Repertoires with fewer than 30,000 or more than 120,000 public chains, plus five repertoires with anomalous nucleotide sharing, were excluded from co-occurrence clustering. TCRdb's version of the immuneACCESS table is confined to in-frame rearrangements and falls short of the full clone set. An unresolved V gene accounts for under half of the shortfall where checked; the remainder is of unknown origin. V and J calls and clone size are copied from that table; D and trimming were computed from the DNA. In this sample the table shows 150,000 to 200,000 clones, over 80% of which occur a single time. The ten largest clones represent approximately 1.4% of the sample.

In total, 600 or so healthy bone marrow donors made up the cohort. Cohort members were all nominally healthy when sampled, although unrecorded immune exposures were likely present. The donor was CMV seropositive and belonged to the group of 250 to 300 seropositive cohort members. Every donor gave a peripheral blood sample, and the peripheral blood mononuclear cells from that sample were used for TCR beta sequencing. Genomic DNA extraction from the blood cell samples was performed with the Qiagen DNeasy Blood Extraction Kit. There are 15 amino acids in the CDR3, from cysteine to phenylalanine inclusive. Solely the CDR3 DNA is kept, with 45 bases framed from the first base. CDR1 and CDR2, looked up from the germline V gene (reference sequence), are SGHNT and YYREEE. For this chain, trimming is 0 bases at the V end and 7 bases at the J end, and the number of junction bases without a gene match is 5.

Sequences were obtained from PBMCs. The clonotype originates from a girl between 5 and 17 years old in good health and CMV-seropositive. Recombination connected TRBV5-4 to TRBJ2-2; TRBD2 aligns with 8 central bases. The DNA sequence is TGTGCCAGCAGCTTGGGACTAGCGAGGAACGGGGAGCTGTTTTTT. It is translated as CASSLGLARNGELFF.